Listed below are T cell receptor beta chains from one sample, sequenced in a study of T cell responses to AZD1222 COVID-19 vaccine. Profiled with immunoSEQ multiplex PCR; TCRdb holds only in-frame clones, not every one. The sample holds about 120,000 clones, about 86% seen once. The material sequenced was peripheral blood, taken 28 days after the second AZD1222 dose. The receptors here all came from an adult who received the AZD1222 COVID-19 vaccine. CDR3s leave out the opening cysteine and the closing phenylalanine or tryptophan.

len: 16
j_gene: TRBJ1-6
v_gene: TRBV5-6
CDR3aa: ASSLYSQPSHNNSPLH

len: 12
j_gene: TRBJ1-2
v_gene: TRBV5-1
CDR3aa: ASSLADRVDGYT

len: 11
j_gene: TRBJ2-5
v_gene: TRBV11-3
CDR3aa: ASSLNLVETQY

len: 14
j_gene: TRBJ2-1
v_gene: TRBV10-3
CDR3aa: AISESFAGSYNEQF

len: 14
j_gene: TRBJ2-5
v_gene: TRBV5-8
CDR3aa: ASSFNGASLRETQY

len: 13
j_gene: TRBJ1-1
v_gene: TRBV29-1
CDR3aa: SVFVRGRGNTEAF

len: 12
j_gene: TRBJ2-7
v_gene: TRBV4-1
CDR3aa: ASSQEDSAYEQY

len: 10
j_gene: TRBJ1-5
v_gene: TRBV12-3/TRBV12-4
CDR3aa: ASSKIHQPQH

len: 13
j_gene: TRBJ2-5
v_gene: TRBV4-1
CDR3aa: ASSQGGGAGETQY

len: 11
j_gene: TRBJ1-2
v_gene: TRBV3-1/TRBV3-2
CDR3aa: ASSQVGGYGYT

len: 14
j_gene: TRBJ1-1
v_gene: TRBV4-3
CDR3aa: ASSQESEPGFTEAF

len: 9
j_gene: TRBJ2-1
v_gene: TRBV4-2
CDR3aa: ASRSGDEQF

len: 14
j_gene: TRBJ2-7
v_gene: TRBV6-6
CDR3aa: ASSYGDRTHSYEQY

len: 13
j_gene: TRBJ2-3
v_gene: TRBV7-2
CDR3aa: ASSLVGEFTDTQY

len: 13
j_gene: TRBJ2-1
v_gene: TRBV7-3
CDR3aa: ASSISSGAYNEQF

len: 12
j_gene: TRBJ2-5
v_gene: TRBV30
CDR3aa: AWSVGGNQETQY

len: 12
j_gene: TRBJ1-1
v_gene: TRBV4-3
CDR3aa: ASSQRRGGTEAF

len: 12
j_gene: TRBJ2-7
v_gene: TRBV6-5
CDR3aa: ASSYGSDNYEQY

len: 14
j_gene: TRBJ1-5
v_gene: TRBV27
CDR3aa: ASSLGPQGATQPQH

len: 12
j_gene: TRBJ2-7
v_gene: TRBV5-1
CDR3aa: ASSEWTGKDEQY